Listed below are T cell receptor beta chains from one sample, sequenced in a study of beta chain features in type 1 diabetes. This table comes from immunoSEQ multiplex PCR, and its TCRdb copy is limited to in-frame clones, with some not included. The sample yields some 500,000 clones, over 10% seen once. Material for sequencing was naive CD4+ T cells from blood. These receptors were taken from a woman under 30 in good health. Each CDR3 is given with its conserved first and last residue. The order of the fields is V gene, clone size, D gene, J gene, CDR3 DNA, CDR3 protein. D genes are given only for firm matches. Expanded clones get a size class; other rows say once, few or many, or leave the size out.

V: TRBV5-4; size: NA; D: NA; J: TRBJ1-4; DNA: TGTGCCAGCAGCCCACAGGGACTTAATGAAAAACTGTTTTTT; CDR3: CASSPQGLNEKLFF
V: TRBV2; size: few; D: TRBD1; J: TRBJ2-3; DNA: TGTGCCATCAAGGACAGGGGTCTCACAGATACGCAGTATTTT; CDR3: CAIKDRGLTDTQYF
V: TRBV5-1; size: few; D: NA; J: TRBJ2-1; DNA: TGCGCCAGCAGCTTGGAGTGGGAGCAGTTCTTC; CDR3: CASSLEWEQFF
V: TRBV9; size: NA; D: TRBD1; J: TRBJ1-4; DNA: TGTGCCAGCAGCGAGGGTGGAGGACAGGGTGAAAAACTGTTTTTT; CDR3: CASSEGGGQGEKLFF
V: TRBV4-3; size: few; D: TRBD1; J: TRBJ2-2; DNA: TGCGCCAGCAGCCAACAAAGGGGGCTAGGGGAGCTGTTTTTT; CDR3: CASSQQRGLGELFF
V: TRBV15; size: few; D: TRBD2; J: TRBJ2-5; DNA: TGTGCCACCAGCAGAGATTGGAGCGGGGGGCAAGAGACCCAGTACTTC; CDR3: CATSRDWSGGQETQYF
V: TRBV30; size: NA; D: NA; J: TRBJ1-2; DNA: TGTGCCTGGGATTACAGCCGAATGGGGGGCTACACCTTC; CDR3: CAWDYSRMGGYTF
V: TRBV20-1; size: NA; D: NA; J: TRBJ1-2; DNA: TGCAGAACGTCAGGAAACTATGGCTACACCTTC; CDR3: CRTSGNYGYTF
V: TRBV5-1; size: few; D: NA; J: TRBJ2-7; DNA: TGCGCCAGCAGCTTGGGTGGGCAGTCCTACGAGCAGTACTTC; CDR3: CASSLGGQSYEQYF
V: TRBV7-2; size: few; D: TRBD2; J: TRBJ2-1; DNA: TGTGCCAGCAGCGGAACTAGCGGGGGGCCTTACAATGAGCAGTTCTTC; CDR3: CASSGTSGGPYNEQFF
V: TRBV7-2; size: few; D: NA; J: TRBJ2-6; DNA: TGTGCCAGCAGCTCTAGAGGGACTGGGGCCAACGTCCTGACTTTC; CDR3: CASSSRGTGANVLTF